Listed below are T cell receptor beta chains from one sample, sequenced in a study of blood T cell repertoires in COVID-19. This table comes from immunoSEQ multiplex PCR, and its TCRdb copy is limited to in-frame clones, with some not included. The table has under 95,000 clones, approximately 83% seen once. The sequenced sample was peripheral blood. These receptors were collected from a woman older than 75 with active or convalescent COVID-19. The CDR3 runs from the conserved cysteine through the conserved F or W. D genes are given only for firm matches. Rows may omit the clone size; those that give it use once, few, many or a size class.

D,size,V,J,DNA,CDR3
TRBD2,-,TRBV27,TRBJ2-3,TGTGCCAGCAGTCTGTGGACTAGCGCAGATACGCAGTATTTT,CASSLWTSADTQYF
-,-,TRBV6-6,TRBJ2-1,TGTGCCAGCAGTTACTCGAAAGGAGGTTACAATGAGCAGTTCTTC,CASSYSKGGYNEQFF
TRBD1,-,TRBV5-1,TRBJ1-3,TGCGCCAGCAGCCCCTGGACAGGGGGTGGAAACACCATATATTTT,CASSPWTGGGNTIYF
-,-,TRBV2,TRBJ2-4,TGTGCCAGCAACAGGGACGCAAGAAAAAACATTCAGTACTTC,CASNRDARKNIQYF
-,-,TRBV9,TRBJ2-1,TGTGCCAGCCAGAAGGAGCCCTCCTACAATGAGCAGTTCTTC,CASQKEPSYNEQFF
TRBD1,-,TRBV11-2,TRBJ2-7,TGTGCCAGCAGCCGCCCATCCAAGGGACAGGGGTTCGAGCAGTACTTC,CASSRPSKGQGFEQYF
TRBD2,-,TRBV9,TRBJ2-5,TGTGCCAGCAGCGTAGGGAGACCCGGGGGGGCCAGAGAGACCCAGTACTTC,CASSVGRPGGARETQYF
TRBD1,few,TRBV11-2,TRBJ1-2,TGTGCCAGCAGCGTAGACAGGGGAGCCTATGGCTACACCTTC,CASSVDRGAYGYTF
-,-,TRBV5-1,TRBJ2-1,TGCGCCAGCAGCTTGGTAGCTAGCGATGAGCAGTTCTTC,CASSLVASDEQFF
TRBD2,-,TRBV4-3,TRBJ2-2,TGCGCCAGCAGCCAAGTTGGAGCGGGGGGGCCTGACACCGGGGAGCTGTTTTTT,CASSQVGAGGPDTGELFF
TRBD1,-,TRBV6-5,TRBJ2-5,TGTGCCAGCAGCCAGACAGGGATTGGAGAGACCCAGTACTTC,CASSQTGIGETQYF
-,-,TRBV11-1,TRBJ1-6,TGTGCCAGCAGCATCGGACAGAGAAATTCACCCCTCCACTTT,CASSIGQRNSPLHF
-,once,TRBV6-1,TRBJ1-5,TGTGCCAGCAGTGAAGCTGTGGACAGCTATAGCAATCAGCCCCAGCATTTT,CASSEAVDSYSNQPQHF